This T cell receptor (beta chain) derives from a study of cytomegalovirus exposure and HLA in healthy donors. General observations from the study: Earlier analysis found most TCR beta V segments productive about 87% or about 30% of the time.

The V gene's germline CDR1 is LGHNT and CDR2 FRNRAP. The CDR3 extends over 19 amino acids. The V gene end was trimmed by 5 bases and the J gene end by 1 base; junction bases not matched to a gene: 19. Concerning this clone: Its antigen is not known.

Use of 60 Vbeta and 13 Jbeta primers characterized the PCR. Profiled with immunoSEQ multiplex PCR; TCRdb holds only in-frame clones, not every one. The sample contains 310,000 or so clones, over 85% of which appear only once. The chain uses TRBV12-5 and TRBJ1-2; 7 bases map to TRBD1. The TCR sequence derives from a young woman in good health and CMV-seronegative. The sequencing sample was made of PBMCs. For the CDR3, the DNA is TGTGCTAGTGGTGCACACACCGGGACAGCCGGATCCTTTAACTATGGCTACACCTTC. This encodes CASGAHTGTAGSFNYGYTF.